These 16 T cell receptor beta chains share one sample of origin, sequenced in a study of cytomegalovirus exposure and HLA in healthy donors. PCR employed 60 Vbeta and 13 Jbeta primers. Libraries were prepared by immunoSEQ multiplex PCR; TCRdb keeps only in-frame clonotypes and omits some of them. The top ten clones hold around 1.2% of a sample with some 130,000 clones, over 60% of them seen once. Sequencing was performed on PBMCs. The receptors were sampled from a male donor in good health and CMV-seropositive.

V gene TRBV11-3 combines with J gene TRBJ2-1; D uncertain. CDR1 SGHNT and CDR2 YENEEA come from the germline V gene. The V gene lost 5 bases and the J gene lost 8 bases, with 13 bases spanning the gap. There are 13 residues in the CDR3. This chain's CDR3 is CASSEATWDEQFF. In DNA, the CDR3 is TGTGCCAGCAGCGAAGCGACGTGGGATGAGCAGTTCTTC.

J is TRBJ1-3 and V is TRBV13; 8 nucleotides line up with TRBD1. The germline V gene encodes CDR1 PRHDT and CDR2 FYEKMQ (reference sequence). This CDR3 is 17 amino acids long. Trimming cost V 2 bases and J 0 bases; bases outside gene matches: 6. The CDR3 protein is CASSLMTGDYSGNTIYF. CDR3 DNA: TGTGCCAGCAGCTTAATGACAGGGGATTACTCTGGAAACACCATATATTTT. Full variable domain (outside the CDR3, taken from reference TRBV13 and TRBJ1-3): AAGVIQSPRHLIKEKRETATLKCYPIPRHDTVYWYQQGPGQDPQFLISFYEKMQSDKGSIPDRFSAQQFSDYHSELNMSSLELGDSALYFCASSLMTGDYSGNTIYFGEGSWLTVV.

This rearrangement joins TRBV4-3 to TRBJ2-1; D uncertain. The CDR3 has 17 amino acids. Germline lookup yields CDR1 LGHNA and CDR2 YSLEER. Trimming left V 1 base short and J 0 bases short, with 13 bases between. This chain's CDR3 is CASSQAHVLSSYNEQFF. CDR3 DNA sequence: TGCGCCAGCAGCCAAGCTCACGTCCTAAGCTCCTACAATGAGCAGTTCTTC.

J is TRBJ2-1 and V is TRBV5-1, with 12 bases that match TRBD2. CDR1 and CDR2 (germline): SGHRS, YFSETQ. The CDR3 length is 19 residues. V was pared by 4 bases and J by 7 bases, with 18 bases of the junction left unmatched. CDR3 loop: CASSPQGLAGSPVMNEQFF. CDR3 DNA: TGCGCCAGCAGCCCGCAGGGACTAGCGGGCTCGCCCGTAATGAATGAGCAGTTCTTC.

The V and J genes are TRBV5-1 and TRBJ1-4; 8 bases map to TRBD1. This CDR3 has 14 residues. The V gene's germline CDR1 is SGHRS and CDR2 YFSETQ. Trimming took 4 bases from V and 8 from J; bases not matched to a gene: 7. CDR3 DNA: TGCGCCAGCAGCCCGGGACAGGTTCCGGAAAAACTGTTTTTT. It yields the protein CASSPGQVPEKLFF.

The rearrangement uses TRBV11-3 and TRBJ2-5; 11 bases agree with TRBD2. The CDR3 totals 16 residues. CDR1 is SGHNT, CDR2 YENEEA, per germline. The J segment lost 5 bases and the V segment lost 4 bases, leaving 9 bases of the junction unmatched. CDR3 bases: TGTGCCAGCAGCTCTAGACTAGCGGGGTCGGGGGAGACCCAGTACTTC. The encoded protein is CASSSRLAGSGETQYF.

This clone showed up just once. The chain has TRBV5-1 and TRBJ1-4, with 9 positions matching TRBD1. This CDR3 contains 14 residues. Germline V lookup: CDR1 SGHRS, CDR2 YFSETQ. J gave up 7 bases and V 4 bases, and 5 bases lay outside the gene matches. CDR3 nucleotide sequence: TGCGCCAGCAGCCCCGGGACAGGGACTGAAAAACTGTTTTTT. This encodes CASSPGTGTEKLFF.

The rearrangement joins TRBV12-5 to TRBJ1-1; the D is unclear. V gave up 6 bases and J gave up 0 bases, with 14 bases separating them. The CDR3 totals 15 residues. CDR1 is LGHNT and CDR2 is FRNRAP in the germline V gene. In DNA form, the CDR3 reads TGTGCTAGTGGATTCTCCGGAGTACTGAACACTGAAGCTTTCTTT. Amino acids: CASGFSGVLNTEAFF.

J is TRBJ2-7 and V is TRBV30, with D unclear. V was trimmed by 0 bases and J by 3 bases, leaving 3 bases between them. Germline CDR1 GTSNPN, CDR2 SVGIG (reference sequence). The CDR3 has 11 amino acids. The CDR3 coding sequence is TGTGCCTGGAGTGTCGTCTACGAGCAGTACTTC. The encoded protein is CAWSVVYEQYF.

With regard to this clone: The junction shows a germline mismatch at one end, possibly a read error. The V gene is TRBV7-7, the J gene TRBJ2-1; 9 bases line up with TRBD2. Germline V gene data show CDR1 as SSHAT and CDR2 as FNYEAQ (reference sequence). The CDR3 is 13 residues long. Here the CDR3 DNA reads TGTGCTAGCAGTTTGGGGCGGGAGGGTGAGCAGTTCTTC. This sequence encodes CASSLGREGEQFF.

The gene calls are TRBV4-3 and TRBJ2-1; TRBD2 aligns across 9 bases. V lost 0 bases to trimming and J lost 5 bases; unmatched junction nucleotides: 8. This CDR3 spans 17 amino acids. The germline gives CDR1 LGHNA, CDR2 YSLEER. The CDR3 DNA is TGCGCCAGCAGCCAAGATCTGGCGGGAGGGCCCCACAATGAGCAGTTCTTC. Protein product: CASSQDLAGGPHNEQFF.

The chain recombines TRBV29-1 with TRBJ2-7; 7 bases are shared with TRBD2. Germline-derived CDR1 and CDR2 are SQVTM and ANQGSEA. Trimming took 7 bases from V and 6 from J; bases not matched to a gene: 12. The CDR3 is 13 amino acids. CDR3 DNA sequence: TGCAGCGCCCGCCTCGGACTAGTAGGCGAGCAGTACTTC. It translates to CSARLGLVGEQYF.

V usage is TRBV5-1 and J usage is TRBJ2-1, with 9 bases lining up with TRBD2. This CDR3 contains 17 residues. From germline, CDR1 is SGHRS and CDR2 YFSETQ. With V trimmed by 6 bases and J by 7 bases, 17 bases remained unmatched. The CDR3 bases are TGCGCCAGCACCAACTCCGGGGCGGGGGGGTCTGGGAATGAGCAGTTCTTC. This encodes CASTNSGAGGSGNEQFF.

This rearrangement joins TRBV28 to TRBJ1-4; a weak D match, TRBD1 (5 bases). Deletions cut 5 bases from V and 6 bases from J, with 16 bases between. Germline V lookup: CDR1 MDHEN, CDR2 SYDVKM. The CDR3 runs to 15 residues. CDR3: CASSAGTTRYEKLFF. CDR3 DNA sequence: TGTGCCAGCAGTGCCGGGACTACCCGGTATGAAAAACTGTTTTTT.

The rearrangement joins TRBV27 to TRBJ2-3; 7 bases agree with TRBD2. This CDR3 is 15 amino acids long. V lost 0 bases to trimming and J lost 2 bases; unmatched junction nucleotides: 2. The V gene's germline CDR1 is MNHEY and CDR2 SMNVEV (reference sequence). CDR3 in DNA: TGTGCCAGCAGTTTATCGGAGCGGGACACAGATACGCAGTATTTT. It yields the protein CASSLSERDTDTQYF.

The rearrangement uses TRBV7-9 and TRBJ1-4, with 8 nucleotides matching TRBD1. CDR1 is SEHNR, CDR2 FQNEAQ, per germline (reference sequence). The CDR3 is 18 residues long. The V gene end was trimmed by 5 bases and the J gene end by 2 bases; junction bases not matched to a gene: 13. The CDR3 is CASSPHLLRQGTNEKLFF. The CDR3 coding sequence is TGTGCCAGCAGCCCCCACCTGCTTCGACAGGGGACTAATGAAAAACTGTTTTTT.